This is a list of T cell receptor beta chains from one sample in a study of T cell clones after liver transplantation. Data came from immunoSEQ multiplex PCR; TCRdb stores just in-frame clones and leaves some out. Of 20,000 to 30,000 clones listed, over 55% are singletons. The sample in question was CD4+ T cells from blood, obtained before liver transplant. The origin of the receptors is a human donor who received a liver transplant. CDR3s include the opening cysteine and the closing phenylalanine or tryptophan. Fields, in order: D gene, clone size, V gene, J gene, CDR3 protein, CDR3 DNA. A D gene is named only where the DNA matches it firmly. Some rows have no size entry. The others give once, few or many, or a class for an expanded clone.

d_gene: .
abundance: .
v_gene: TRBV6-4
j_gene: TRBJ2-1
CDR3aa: CASGQTSGEQFF
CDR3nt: TGTGCCAGCGGCCAAACCTCGGGGGAGCAGTTCTTC

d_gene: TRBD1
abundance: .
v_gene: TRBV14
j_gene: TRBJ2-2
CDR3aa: CASSLTGTAGELFF
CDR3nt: TGTGCCAGCAGCCTGACAGGGACGGCCGGGGAGCTGTTTTTT

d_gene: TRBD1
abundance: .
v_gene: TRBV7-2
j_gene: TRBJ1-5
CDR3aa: CASSFQGAGNQPQHF
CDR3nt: TGTGCCAGCAGCTTCCAGGGGGCAGGCAATCAGCCCCAGCATTTT

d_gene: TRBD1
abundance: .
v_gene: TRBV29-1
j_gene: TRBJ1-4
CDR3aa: CSVQEGANEKLFF
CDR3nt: TGCAGCGTTCAGGAGGGGGCAAATGAAAAACTGTTTTTT

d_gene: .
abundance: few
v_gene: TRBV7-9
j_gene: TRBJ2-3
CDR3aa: CASSLEGTDTQYF
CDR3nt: TGTGCCAGCAGCCTGGAGGGCACAGATACGCAGTATTTT

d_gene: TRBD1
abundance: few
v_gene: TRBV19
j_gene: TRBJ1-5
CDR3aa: CASSTTGANQPQHF
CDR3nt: TGTGCCAGTAGTACCACAGGGGCAAATCAGCCCCAGCATTTT

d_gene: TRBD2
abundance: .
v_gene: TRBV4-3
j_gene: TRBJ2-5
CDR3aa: CASSQDLAGVETQYF
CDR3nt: TGCGCCAGCAGCCAAGACCTAGCGGGAGTAGAGACCCAGTACTTC

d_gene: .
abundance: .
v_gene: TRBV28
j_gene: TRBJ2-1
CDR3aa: CASSSGSDEQFF
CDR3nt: TGTGCCAGCAGTTCAGGGAGCGATGAGCAGTTCTTC

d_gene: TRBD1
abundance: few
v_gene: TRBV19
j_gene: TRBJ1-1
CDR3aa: CASSGTAKFSTEAFF
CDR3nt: TGTGCCAGTAGTGGGACAGCTAAGTTCAGCACTGAAGCTTTCTTT

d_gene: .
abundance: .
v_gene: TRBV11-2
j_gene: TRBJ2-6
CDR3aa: CASGRALFSGANVLTF
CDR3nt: TGTGCCAGCGGGCGGGCCCTGTTCTCTGGGGCCAACGTCCTGACTTTC

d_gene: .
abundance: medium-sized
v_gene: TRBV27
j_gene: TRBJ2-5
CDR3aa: CASSYQGPQETQYF
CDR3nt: TGTGCCAGCAGTTATCAAGGGCCCCAAGAGACCCAGTACTTC

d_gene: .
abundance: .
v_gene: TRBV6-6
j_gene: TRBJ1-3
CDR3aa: CASSEGPQERNTIYF
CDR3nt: TGTGCCAGCAGTGAGGGACCTCAGGAAAGAAACACCATATATTTT

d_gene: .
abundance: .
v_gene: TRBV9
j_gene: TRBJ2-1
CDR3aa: CASSVAGAGSYNEQFF
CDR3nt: TGTGCCAGCAGCGTAGCGGGAGCCGGCTCCTACAATGAGCAGTTCTTC

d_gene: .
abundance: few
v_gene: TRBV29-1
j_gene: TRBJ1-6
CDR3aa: CSVSREYSYNSPLHF
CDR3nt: TGCAGCGTAAGCAGGGAATACTCCTATAATTCACCCCTCCACTTT

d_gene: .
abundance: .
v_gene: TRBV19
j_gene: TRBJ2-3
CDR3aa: CASSILVQTDTQYF
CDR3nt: TGTGCCAGTAGTATTCTGGTGCAAACAGATACGCAGTATTTT

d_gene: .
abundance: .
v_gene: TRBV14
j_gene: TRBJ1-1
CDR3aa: CASSLRLDTTTNTEAFF
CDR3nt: TGTGCCAGCAGCCTCCGGCTGGACACAACCACAAACACTGAAGCTTTCTTT

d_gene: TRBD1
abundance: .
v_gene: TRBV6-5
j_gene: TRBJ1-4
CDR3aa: CASSYTGQGRDEKLFF
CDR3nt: TGTGCCAGCAGTTACACCGGACAGGGACGCGATGAAAAACTGTTTTTT

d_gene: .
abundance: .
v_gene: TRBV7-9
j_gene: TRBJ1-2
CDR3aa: CASSLATDYGYTF
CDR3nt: TGTGCCAGCAGCTTAGCGACAGACTATGGCTACACCTTC

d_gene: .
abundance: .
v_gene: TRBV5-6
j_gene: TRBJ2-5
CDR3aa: CASSAETQYF
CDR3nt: TGTGCCAGCAGTGCGGAGACCCAGTACTTC

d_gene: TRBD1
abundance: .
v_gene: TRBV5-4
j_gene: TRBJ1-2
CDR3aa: CASSLERWTGRNYGYTF
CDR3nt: TGTGCCAGCAGCTTAGAACGATGGACAGGGCGCAACTATGGCTACACCTTC

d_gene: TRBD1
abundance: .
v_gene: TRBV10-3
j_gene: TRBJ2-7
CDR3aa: CAISTGASGTASYEQYF
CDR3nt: TGTGCCATCAGCACGGGTGCGTCTGGGACAGCCTCCTACGAGCAGTACTTC

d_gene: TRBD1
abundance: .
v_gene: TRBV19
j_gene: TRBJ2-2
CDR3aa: CASQGQGNTGELFF
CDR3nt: TGTGCCAGCCAGGGACAGGGGAACACCGGGGAGCTGTTTTTT

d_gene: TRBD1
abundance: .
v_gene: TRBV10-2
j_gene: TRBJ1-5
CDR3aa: CASSYQLPTGGGGNQPQHF
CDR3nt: TGCGCCAGCAGCTACCAACTCCCGACAGGGGGCGGAGGGAATCAGCCCCAGCATTTT

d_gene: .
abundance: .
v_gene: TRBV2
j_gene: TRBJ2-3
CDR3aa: CASRAGADTQYF
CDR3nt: TGTGCCAGCAGAGCAGGGGCAGATACGCAGTATTTT

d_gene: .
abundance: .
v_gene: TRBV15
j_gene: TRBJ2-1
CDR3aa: CATSRDSAGLGEQFF
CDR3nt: TGTGCCACCAGCAGAGATAGTGCGGGGTTAGGTGAGCAGTTCTTC

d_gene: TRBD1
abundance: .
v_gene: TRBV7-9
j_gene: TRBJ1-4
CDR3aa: CASSRTAGGNEKLFF
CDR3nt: TGTGCCAGCAGCCGGACGGCAGGGGGTAATGAAAAACTGTTTTTT